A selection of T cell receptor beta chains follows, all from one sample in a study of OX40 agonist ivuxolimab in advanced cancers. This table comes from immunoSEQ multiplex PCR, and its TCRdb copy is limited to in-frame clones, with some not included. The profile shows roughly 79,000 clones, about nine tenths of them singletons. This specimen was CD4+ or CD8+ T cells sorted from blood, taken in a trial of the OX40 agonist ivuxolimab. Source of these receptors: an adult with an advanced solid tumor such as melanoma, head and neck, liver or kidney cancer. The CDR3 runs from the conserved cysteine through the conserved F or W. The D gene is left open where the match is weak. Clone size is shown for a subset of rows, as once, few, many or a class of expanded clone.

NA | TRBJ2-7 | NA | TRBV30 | TGTGCCTGTAGGGGGGGTTACCCGGGGGAGCAGTACTTC | CACRGGYPGEQYF
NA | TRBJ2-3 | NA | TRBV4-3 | TGCGCCAGCAGCCCCCTCGGGGCGGACCGCACAGATACGCAGTATTTT | CASSPLGADRTDTQYF
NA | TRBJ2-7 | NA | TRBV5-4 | TGTGCCAGCAGCCTCCCCGGGGAGAGCCTAGCACCCTACGAGCAGTACTTC | CASSLPGESLAPYEQYF
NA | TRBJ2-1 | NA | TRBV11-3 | TGTGCCAGCAGCTCCTTTTACAATGAGCAGTTCTTC | CASSSFYNEQFF
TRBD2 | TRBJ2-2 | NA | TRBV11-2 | TGTGCCAGCAGCGCTCAAATAGCGGGAGGGGCGAACACCGGGGAGCTGTTTTTT | CASSAQIAGGANTGELFF
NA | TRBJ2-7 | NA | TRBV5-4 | TGTGCCAGCAGCTTGGACTTAGTCTACGAGCAGTACTTC | CASSLDLVYEQYF
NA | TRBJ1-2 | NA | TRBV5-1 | TGCGCCAGCAGCTTGGAGCCCAGGGCTCAAGGCTACACCTTC | CASSLEPRAQGYTF
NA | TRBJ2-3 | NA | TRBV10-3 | TGTGCCATCAGTAGCCCAGATACGCAGTATTTT | CAISSPDTQYF
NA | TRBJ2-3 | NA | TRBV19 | TGTGCCAGTAGTGCCCCCCGGGGGAGTGAAGATACGCAGTATTTT | CASSAPRGSEDTQYF
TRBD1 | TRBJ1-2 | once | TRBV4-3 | TGCGCCAGCAGCCAAGCTACAGGGGCGAACTATGGCTACACCTTC | CASSQATGANYGYTF
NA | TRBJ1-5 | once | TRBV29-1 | TGCAGCGTTGAAGGTGGGGTCAGCAATAGCAATCAGCCCCAGCATTTT | CSVEGGVSNSNQPQHF
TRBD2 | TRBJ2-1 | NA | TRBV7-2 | TGTGCCAGCAGCTTGGGGGTGAATAGCGGGAGGCGGTACAATGAGCAGTTCTTC | CASSLGVNSGRRYNEQFF
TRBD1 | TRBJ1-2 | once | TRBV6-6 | TGTGCCAGCAGCCCGACAGGGGGTGGGGTTGGCTACACCTTC | CASSPTGGGVGYTF
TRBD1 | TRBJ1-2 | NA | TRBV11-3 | TGTGCCAGCAGCTTGGACAGGGGGGATGGCTACACCTTC | CASSLDRGDGYTF
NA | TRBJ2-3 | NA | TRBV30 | TGTGCCTGGAGCGGGGGACCCCCACCTCCGAATACGCAGTATTTT | CAWSGGPPPPNTQYF
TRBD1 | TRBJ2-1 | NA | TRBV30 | TGTGCCTGGAGTGTACAGGGGGATGAGCAGTTCTTC | CAWSVQGDEQFF
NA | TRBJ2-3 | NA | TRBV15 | TGTGCCACCAGCAGTGACAGGGATACGCAGTATTTT | CATSSDRDTQYF
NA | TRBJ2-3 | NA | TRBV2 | TGTGCCAGCAGTGGGACTGGAGGATCCACAGATACGCAGTATTTT | CASSGTGGSTDTQYF
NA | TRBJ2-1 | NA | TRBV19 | TGTGCCAGTAGTAACCAAAATGAGCAGTTCTTC | CASSNQNEQFF
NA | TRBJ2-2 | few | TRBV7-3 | TGTGCCAGCAGCTTAAACGGCGGGTCGAACACCGGGGAGCTGTTTTTT | CASSLNGGSNTGELFF
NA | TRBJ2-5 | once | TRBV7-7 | TGTGCTAGCAGCCAGGGGCAGGGCCCCGAGACCCAGTACTTC | CASSQGQGPETQYF
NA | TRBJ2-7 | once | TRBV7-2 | TGTGCCAGCAGCCCCTCGAGGTCCTCCTACGAGCAGTACTTC | CASSPSRSSYEQYF
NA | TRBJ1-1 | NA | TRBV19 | TGTGCCAGTAGGACAGATGGGGACACTGAAGCTTTCTTT | CASRTDGDTEAFF
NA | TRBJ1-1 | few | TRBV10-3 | TGTGCCATCAGGGCAGAGACTTTGAACACTGAAGCTTTCTTT | CAIRAETLNTEAFF
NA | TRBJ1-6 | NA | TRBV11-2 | TGTGCCAGCAGCAAAGAAAGGGACACCTATTCACCCCTCCACTTT | CASSKERDTYSPLHF
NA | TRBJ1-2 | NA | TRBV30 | TGTGCCTGGAGTGGACAGTATGGCTACTATGGCTACACCTTC | CAWSGQYGYYGYTF
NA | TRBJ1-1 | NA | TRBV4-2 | TGTGCCAGCAGCCAAGGACAGGTGGGGAACACTGAAGCTTTCTTT | CASSQGQVGNTEAFF
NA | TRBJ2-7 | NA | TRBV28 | TGTGCCAGCACCGGACTAAGGAGGGGCTACGAGCAGTACTTC | CASTGLRRGYEQYF
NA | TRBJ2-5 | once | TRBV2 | TGTGCCAGCAATCTGGTGGAGGCACGATACTTC | CASNLVEARYF
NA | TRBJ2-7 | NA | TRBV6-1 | TGTGCCAGCAGTACAAGGCAGAATTCCTACGGGCAGTACTTC | CASSTRQNSYGQYF
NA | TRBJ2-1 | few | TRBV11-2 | TGTGCCAGCAGCAAGGCCGGGGGCAGGAACAATGAGCAGTTCTTC | CASSKAGGRNNEQFF
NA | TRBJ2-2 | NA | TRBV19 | TGTGCCAGTAGTATCGTGGGGCGAACAGAGCCGAACACCGGGGAGCTGTTTTTT | CASSIVGRTEPNTGELFF
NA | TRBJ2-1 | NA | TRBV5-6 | TGTGCCAGCAGCTCCCCGGTCCAGGGCTACAATGAGCAGTTCTTC | CASSSPVQGYNEQFF
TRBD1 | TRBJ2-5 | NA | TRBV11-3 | TGTGCCAGCAGCCAGGGACAGGGAATTCAAGAGACCCAGTACTTC | CASSQGQGIQETQYF
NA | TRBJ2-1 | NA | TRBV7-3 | TGTGCCAGCAGCTTAGTTGGCTCTAATGAGCAGTTCTTC | CASSLVGSNEQFF
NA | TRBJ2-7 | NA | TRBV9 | TGTGCCAGCAGCGTAGCCGGGGGCAACGAGCAGTACTTC | CASSVAGGNEQYF
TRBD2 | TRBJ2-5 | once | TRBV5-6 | TGTGCCAGCAGCTTAGGTAACAGCGGGAGTCGACAAGAGACCCAGTACTTC | CASSLGNSGSRQETQYF
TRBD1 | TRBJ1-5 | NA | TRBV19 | TGTGCCAGTAGTTCCGGGACAGGGGCGTATAGCAATCAGCCCCAGCATTTT | CASSSGTGAYSNQPQHF
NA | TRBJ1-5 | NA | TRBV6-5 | TGTGCCAGCGTCGTCGGGCAGGGGTGGCAGCCCCAGCATTTT | CASVVGQGWQPQHF
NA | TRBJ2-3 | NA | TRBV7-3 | TGTGCCAGCAGCCCACTTGGGACTCCTGGTAATACGCAGTATTTT | CASSPLGTPGNTQYF
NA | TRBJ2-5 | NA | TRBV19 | TGTGCCAGTAGTGCCGGACTCCCGCCGGAGACCCAGTACTTC | CASSAGLPPETQYF
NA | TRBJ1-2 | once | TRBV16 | TGTGCCAGCAGCCAATCGCCGCAGGGAAACTATGGCTACACCTTC | CASSQSPQGNYGYTF
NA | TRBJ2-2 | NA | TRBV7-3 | TGTGCCAGCAGGCCGGGACCCAACACCGGGGAGCTGTTTTTT | CASRPGPNTGELFF
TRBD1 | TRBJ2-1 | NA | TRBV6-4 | TGTGCCAGCAGACTTTATCGGGACAGAAGTAACAATGAGCAGTTCTTC | CASRLYRDRSNNEQFF
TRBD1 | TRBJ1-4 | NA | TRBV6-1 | TGTGCCAGCAGTACGGGACAGGGGAATGAAAAACTGTTTTTT | CASSTGQGNEKLFF
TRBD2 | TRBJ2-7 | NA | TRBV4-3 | TGCGCCAGCAGCCAAGATCCCCCGGGAGGGCCCTACGAGCAGTACTTC | CASSQDPPGGPYEQYF
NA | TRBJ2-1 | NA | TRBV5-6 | TGTGCCAGCAGCTTTCCCGGGCAGCCCTTAATCAATGAGCAGTTCTTC | CASSFPGQPLINEQFF
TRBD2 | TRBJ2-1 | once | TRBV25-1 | TGTGCCAGCAGTGAACCCGGGAGGAATGAGCAGTTCTTC | CASSEPGRNEQFF
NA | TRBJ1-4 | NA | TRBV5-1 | TGCGCCAGCAGCTTGGGAGGACAGCCTAATGAAAAACTGTTTTTT | CASSLGGQPNEKLFF
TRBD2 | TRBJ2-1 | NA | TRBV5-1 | TGCGCCAGCAGCTACCAAGCGGGAGGTCACAATGAGCAGTTCTTC | CASSYQAGGHNEQFF
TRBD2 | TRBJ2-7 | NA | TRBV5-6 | TGTGCCAGCAGCTTATTAGCGGGGGATAACTACGAGCAGTACTTC | CASSLLAGDNYEQYF
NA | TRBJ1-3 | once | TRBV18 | TGTGCCAGCTCACCAAGGGGGGACTCTGGAAACACCATATATTTT | CASSPRGDSGNTIYF
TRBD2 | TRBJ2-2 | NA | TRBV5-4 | TGTGCCAGCAGCTTGCAATCGGGACTAGCTGGGGGCGGGGAGCTGTTTTTT | CASSLQSGLAGGGELFF
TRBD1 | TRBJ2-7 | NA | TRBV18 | TGTGCCAGCTCACCGCGTCCCCCCGGGACAGGGGGGTACGAGCAGTACTTC | CASSPRPPGTGGYEQYF
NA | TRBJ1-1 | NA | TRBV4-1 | TGCGCCAGCAGCCAGCCGCATAGCGACACTGAAGCTTTCTTT | CASSQPHSDTEAFF
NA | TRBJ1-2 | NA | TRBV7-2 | TGTGCCAGCAGCTTAGACGGCCAGTATGGCTACACCTTC | CASSLDGQYGYTF
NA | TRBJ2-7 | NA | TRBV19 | TGTGCCAGTAGTGCGAGGGGGCGCGGGGCGTACGAGCAGTACTTC | CASSARGRGAYEQYF
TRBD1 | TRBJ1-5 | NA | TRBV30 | TGTGCCTGGGCCCCCTACGCTGGGACAGCTTATAGCAATCAGCCCCAGCATTTT | CAWAPYAGTAYSNQPQHF
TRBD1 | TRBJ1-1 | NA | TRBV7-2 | TGTGCCAGCAGCCAAGAGACAGGGAGGACTGAAGCTTTCTTT | CASSQETGRTEAFF